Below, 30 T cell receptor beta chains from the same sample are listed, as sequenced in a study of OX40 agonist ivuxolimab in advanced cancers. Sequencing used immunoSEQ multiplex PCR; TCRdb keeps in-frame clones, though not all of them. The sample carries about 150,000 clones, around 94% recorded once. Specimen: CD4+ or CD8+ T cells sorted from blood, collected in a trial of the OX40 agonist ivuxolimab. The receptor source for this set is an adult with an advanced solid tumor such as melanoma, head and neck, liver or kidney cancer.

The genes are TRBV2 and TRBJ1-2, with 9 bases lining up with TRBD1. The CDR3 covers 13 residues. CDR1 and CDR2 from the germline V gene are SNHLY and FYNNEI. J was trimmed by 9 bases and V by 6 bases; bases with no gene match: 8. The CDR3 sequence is CASRADRGISYTF. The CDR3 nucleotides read TGTGCCAGCAGGGCCGACAGGGGGATTAGCTACACCTTC.

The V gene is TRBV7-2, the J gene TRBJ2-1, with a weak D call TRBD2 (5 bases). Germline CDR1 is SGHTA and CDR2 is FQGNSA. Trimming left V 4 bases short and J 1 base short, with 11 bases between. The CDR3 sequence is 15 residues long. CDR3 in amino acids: CASSSTTMSYNEQFF. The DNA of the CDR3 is TGTGCCAGCAGCTCGACTACCATGTCCTACAATGAGCAGTTCTTC.

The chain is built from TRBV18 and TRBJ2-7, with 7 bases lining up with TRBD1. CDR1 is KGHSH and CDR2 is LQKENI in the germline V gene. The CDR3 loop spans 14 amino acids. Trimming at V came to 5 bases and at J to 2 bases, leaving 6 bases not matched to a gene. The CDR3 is CASSVAQGTYEQYF. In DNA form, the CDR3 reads TGTGCCAGCTCAGTAGCACAGGGGACCTACGAGCAGTACTTC.

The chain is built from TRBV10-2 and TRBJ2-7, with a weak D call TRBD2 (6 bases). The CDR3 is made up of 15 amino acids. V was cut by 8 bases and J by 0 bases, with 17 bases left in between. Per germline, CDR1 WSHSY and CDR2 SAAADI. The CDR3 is CASLRRASPSYEQYF. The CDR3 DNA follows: TGCGCCAGCCTAAGGAGGGCCAGCCCCTCCTACGAGCAGTACTTC.

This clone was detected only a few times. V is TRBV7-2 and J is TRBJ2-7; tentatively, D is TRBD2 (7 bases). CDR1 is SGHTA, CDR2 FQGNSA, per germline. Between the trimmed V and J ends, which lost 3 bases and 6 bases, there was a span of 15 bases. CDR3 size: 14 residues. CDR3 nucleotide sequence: TGTGCCAGCAGCTTTGGGGGGGGCTTCAGCGAGCAGTACTTC. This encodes CASSFGGGFSEQYF.

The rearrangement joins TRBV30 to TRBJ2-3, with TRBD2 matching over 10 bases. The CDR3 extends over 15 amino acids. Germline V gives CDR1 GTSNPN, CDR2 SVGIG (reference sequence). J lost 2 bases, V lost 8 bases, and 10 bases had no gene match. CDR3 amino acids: CAGGSAGGFTDTQYF. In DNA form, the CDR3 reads TGTGCCGGGGGATCAGCGGGAGGGTTCACAGATACGCAGTATTTT.

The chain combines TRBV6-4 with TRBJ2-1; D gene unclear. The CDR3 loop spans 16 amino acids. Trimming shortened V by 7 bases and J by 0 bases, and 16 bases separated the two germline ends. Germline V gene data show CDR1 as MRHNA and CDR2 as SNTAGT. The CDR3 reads CASTPSDGRSYNEQFF. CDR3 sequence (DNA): TGTGCCAGCACCCCCTCGGACGGTCGCTCCTACAATGAGCAGTTCTTC.

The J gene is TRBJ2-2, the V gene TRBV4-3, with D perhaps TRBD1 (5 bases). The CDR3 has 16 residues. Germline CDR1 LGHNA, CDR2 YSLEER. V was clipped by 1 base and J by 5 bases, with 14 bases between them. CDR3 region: CASSQAQGTRTGELFF. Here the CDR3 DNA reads TGCGCCAGCAGCCAAGCTCAGGGAACGAGAACCGGGGAGCTGTTTTTT.

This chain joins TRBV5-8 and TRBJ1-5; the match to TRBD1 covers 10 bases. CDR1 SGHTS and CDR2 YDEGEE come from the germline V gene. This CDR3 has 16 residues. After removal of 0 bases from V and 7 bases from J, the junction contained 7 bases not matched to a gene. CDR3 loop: CASSLGLGTGAQPQHF. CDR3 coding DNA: TGTGCCAGCAGCTTGGGCCTAGGGACAGGGGCCCAGCCCCAGCATTTT.

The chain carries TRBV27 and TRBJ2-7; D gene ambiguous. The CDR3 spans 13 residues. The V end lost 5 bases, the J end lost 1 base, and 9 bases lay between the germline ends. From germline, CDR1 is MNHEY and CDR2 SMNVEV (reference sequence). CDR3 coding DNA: TGTGCCAGCAGTCCTCCCTCTTCCTACGAGCAGTACTTC. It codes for CASSPPSSYEQYF.

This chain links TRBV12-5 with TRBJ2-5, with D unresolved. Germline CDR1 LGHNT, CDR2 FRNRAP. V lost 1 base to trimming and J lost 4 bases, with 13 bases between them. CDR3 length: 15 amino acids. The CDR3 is CASGLDNPGRETQYF. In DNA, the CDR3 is TGTGCTAGTGGTTTGGACAACCCGGGTCGAGAGACCCAGTACTTC.

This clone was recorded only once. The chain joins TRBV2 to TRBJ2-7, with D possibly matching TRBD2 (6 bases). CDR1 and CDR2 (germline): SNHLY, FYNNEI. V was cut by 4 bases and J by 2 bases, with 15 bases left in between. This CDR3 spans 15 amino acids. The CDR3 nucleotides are TGTGCCAGCAGTGTCCGGGAGACGAGGGCCTACGAGCAGTACTTC. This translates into CASSVRETRAYEQYF.

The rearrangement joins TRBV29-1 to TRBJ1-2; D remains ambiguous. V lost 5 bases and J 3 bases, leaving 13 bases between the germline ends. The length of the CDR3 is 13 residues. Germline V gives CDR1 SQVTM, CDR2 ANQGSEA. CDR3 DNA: TGCAGCGTTATTAGGACCCGGGACTATGGCTACACCTTC. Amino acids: CSVIRTRDYGYTF. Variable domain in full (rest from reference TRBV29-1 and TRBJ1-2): SAVISQKPSRDICQRGTSLTIQCQVDSQVTMMFWYRQQPGQSLTLIATANQGSEATYESGFVIDKFPISRPNLTFSTLTVSNMSPEDSSIYLCSVIRTRDYGYTFGSGTRLTVV.

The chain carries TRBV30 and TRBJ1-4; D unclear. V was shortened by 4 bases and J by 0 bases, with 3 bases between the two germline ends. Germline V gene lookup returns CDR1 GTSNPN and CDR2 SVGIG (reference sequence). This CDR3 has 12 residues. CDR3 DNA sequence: TGTGCCTGGATATCAACTAATGAAAAACTGTTTTTT. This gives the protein CAWISTNEKLFF. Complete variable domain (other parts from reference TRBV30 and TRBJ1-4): SQTIHQWPATLVQPVGSPLSLECTVEGTSNPNLYWYRQAAGRGLQLLFYSVGIGQISSEVPQNLSASRPQDRQFILSSKKLLLSDSGFYLCAWISTNEKLFFGSGTQLSVL.

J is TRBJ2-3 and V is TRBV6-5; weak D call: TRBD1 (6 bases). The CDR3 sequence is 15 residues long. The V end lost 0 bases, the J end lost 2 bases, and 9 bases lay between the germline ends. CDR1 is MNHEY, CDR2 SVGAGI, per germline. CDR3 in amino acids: CASSYSGASTDTQYF. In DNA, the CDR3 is TGTGCCAGCAGTTACTCGGGGGCTTCCACAGATACGCAGTATTTT.

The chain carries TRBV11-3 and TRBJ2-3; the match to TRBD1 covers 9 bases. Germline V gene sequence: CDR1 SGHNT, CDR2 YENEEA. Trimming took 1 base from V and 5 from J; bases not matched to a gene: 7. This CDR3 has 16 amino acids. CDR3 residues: CASSLGDRVAEDTQYF. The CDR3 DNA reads TGTGCCAGCAGCTTAGGGGACAGGGTTGCGGAAGATACGCAGTATTTT. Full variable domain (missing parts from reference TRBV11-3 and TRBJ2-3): EAGVVQSPRYKIIEKKQPVAFWCNPISGHNTLYWYLQNLGQGPELLIRYENEEAVDDSQLPKDRFSAERLKGVDSTLKIQPAELGDSAVYLCASSLGDRVAEDTQYFGPGTRLTVL.

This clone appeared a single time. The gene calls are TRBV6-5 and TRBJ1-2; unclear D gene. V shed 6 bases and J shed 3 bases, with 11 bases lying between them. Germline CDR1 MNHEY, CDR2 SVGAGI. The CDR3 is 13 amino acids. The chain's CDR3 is CASRGPGYYGYTF. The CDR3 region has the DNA TGTGCCAGCAGAGGTCCGGGGTACTATGGCTACACCTTC.

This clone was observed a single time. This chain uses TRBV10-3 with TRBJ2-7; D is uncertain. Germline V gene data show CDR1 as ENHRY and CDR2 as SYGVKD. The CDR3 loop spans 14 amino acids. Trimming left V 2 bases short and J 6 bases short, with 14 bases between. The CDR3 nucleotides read TGTGCCATCAGTGAGGTGCCCTCCACCGGCGAGCAGTACTTC. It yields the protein CAISEVPSTGEQYF.

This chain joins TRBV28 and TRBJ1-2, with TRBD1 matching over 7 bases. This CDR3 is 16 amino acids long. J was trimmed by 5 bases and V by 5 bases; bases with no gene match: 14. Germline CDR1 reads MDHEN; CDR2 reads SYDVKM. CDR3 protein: CASSRDSQDFLYGYTF. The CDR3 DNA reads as TGTGCCAGCAGTAGGGACAGCCAAGACTTTTTGTATGGCTACACCTTC.

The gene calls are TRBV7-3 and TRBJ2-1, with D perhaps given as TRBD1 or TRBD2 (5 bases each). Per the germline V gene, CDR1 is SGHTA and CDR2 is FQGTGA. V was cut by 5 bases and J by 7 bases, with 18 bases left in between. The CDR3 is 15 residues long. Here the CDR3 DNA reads TGTGCCAGCAGCCCCCGCCGGGACCCGGGGAATGAGCAGTTCTTC. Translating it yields CASSPRRDPGNEQFF.

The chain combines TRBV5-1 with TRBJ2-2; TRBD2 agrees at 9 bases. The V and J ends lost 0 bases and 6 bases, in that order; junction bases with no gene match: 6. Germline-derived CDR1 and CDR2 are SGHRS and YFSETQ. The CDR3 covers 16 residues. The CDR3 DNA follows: TGCGCCAGCAGCTTGGAGGCTAGCGGGGCGGCCGGGGAGCTGTTTTTT. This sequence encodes CASSLEASGAAGELFF.

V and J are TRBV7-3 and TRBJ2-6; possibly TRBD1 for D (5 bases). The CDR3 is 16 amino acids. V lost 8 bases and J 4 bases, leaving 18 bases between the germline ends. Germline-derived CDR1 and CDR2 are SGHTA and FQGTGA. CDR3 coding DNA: TGTGCCAGCTCCCCCGCCACAGGTTTAGGGGCCAACGTCCTGACTTTC. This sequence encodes CASSPATGLGANVLTF.

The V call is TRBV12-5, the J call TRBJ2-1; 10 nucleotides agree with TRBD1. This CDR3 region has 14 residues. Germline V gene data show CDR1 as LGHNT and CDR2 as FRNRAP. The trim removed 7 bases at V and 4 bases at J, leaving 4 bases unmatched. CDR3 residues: CASVGGQGYNEQFF. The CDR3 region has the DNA TGTGCTAGTGTAGGGGGACAGGGGTACAATGAGCAGTTCTTC. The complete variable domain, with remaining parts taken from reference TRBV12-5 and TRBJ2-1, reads DARVTQTPRHKVTEMGQEVTMRCQPILGHNTVFWYRQTMMQGLELLAYFRNRAPLDDSGMPKDRFSAEMPDATLATLKIQPSEPRDSAVYFCASVGGQGYNEQFFGPGTRLTVL.

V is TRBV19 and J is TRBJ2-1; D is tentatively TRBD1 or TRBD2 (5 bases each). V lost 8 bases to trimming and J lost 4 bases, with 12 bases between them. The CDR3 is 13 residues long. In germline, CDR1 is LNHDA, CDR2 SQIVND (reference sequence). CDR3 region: CASSERGYNEQFF. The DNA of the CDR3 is TGTGCCAGTTCGGAGAGGGGTTACAATGAGCAGTTCTTC.

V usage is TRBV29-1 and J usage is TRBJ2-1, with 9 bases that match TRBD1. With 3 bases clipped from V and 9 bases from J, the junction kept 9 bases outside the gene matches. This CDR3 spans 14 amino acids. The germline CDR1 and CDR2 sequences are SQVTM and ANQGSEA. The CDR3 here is CSVEGQGFRFEQFF. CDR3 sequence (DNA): TGCAGCGTTGAGGGACAGGGTTTTAGGTTTGAGCAGTTCTTC.

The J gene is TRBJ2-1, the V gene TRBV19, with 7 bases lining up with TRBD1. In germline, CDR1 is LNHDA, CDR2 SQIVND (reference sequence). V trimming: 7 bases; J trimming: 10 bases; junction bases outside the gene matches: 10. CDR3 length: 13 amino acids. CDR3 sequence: CASTIDRAGEQFF. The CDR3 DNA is TGTGCCAGTACCATAGACAGGGCCGGGGAGCAGTTCTTC. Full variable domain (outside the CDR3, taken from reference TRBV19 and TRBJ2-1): DGGITQSPKYLFRKEGQNVTLSCEQNLNHDAMYWYRQDPGQGLRLIYYSQIVNDFQKGDIAEGYSVSREKKESFPLTVTSAQKNPTAFYLCASTIDRAGEQFFGPGTRLTVL.

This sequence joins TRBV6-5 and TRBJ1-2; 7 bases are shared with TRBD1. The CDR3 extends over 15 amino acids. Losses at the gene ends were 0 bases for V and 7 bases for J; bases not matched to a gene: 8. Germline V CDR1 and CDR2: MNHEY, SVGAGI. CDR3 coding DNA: TGTGCCAGCAGTTACTCGACAGGGATGCCGTTTGGCTACACCTTC. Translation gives CASSYSTGMPFGYTF.

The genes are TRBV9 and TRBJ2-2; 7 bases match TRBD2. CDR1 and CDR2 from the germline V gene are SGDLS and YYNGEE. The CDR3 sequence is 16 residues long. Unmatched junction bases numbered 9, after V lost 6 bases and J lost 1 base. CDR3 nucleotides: TGTGCCAGCACTCGTACGCTAGCGGAGAACACCGGGGAGCTGTTTTTT. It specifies CASTRTLAENTGELFF.

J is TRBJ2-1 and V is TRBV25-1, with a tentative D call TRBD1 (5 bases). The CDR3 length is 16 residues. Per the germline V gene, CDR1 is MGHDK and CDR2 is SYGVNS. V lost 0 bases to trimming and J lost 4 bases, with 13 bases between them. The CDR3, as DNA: TGTGCCAGCAGTGAATATCGCGGACAAGTTTACAATGAGCAGTTCTTC. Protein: CASSEYRGQVYNEQFF. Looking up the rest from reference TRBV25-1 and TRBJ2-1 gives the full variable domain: EADIYQTPRYLVIGTGKKITLECSQTMGHDKMYWYQQDPGMELHLIHYSYGVNSTEKGDLSSESTVSRIRTEHFPLTLESARPSHTSQYLCASSEYRGQVYNEQFFGPGTRLTVL.

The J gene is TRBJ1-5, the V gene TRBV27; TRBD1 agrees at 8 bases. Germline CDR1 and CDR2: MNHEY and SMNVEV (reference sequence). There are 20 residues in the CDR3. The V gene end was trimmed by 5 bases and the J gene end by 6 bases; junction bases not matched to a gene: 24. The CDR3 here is CASSQTGTGSLALTSQPQHF. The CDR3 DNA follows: TGTGCCAGCAGTCAAACCGGGACAGGAAGTTTGGCCTTAACTTCTCAGCCCCAGCATTTT.